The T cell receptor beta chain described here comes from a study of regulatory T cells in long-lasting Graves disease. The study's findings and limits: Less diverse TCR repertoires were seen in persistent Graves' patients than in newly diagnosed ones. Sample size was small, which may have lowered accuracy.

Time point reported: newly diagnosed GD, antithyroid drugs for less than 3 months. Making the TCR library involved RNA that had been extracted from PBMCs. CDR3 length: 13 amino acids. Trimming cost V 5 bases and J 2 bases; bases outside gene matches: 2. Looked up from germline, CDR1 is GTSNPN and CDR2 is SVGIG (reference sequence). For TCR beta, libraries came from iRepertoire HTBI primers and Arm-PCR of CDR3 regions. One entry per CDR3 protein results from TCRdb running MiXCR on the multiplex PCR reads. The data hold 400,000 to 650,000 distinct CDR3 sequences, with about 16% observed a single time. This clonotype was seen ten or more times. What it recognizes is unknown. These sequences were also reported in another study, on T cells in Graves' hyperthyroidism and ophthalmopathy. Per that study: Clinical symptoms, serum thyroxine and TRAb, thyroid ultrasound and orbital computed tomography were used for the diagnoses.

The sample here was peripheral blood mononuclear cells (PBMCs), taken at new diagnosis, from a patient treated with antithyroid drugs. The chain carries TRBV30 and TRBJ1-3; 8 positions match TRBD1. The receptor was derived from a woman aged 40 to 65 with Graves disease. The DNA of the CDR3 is TGTGCCTGGGACAGGGGCCCTGGAAACACCATATATTTT. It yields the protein CAWDRGPGNTIYF.